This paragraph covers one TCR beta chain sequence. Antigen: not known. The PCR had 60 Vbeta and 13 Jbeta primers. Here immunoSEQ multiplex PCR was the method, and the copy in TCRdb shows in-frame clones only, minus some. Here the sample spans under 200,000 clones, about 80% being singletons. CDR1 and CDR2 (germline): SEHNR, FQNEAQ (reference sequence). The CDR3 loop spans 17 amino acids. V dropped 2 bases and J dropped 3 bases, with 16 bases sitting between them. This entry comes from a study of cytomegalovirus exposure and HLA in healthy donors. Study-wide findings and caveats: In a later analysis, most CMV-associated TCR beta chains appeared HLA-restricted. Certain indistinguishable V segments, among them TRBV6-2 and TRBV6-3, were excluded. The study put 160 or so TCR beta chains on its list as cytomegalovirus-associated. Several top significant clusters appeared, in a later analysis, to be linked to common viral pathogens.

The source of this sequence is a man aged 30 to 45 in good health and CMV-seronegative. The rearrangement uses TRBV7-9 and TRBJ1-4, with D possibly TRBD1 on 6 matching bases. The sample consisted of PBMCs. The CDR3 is CASSLLRGASSNEKLFF. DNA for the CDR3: TGTGCCAGCAGCTTATTACGGGGGGCGTCTTCTAATGAAAAACTGTTTTTT.